Below are 17 T cell receptor beta chains sequenced from a single sample in a study of T cells after yellow fever vaccination. Each CDR3 protein is one row after TCRdb ran MiXCR on the 5' RACE reads. The table lists about 320,000 distinct CDR3 sequences, around 4.4% of them singletons. The material was PBMCs, obtained 15 days after the yellow fever booster vaccination. These receptors all come from a man younger than 30 who received the YFV17D yellow fever vaccine.

This clonotype was observed many times. The chain employs TRBV10-3 and TRBJ1-2; 9 positions agree with TRBD1. The CDR3 is made up of 15 amino acids. V dropped 4 bases and J dropped 5; count of bases not matched to a gene: 8. Germline assignment: CDR1 ENHRY and CDR2 SYGVKD. CDR3 nucleotides: TGTGCCATCAGTGCAGATCCCGGGACAGGGTATGGCTACACCTTC. Amino acids: CAISADPGTGYGYTF.

This clonotype was seen more than once but under ten times. J is TRBJ2-5 and V is TRBV7-2, with 15 bases aligning to TRBD2. Per germline, CDR1 SGHTA and CDR2 FQGNSA. The junction had 6 bases not matched to a gene; V was cut back by 5 bases and J by 5 bases. This CDR3 has 16 residues. The CDR3: CASSLRTSGGAETQYF. The DNA for the CDR3 is TGTGCCAGCAGCCTCCGGACTAGCGGGGGGGCGGAGACCCAGTACTTC. The variable domain in full, with the rest retrieved from reference TRBV7-2 and TRBJ2-5, is GAGVSQSPSNKVTEKGKDVELRCDPISGHTALYWYRQSLGQGLEFLIYFQGNSAPDKSGLPSDRFSAERTGGSVSTLTIQRTQQEDSAVYLCASSLRTSGGAETQYFGPGTRLLVL.

This clonotype was detected ten times or more. The V call is TRBV25-1, the J call TRBJ2-7; D is possibly TRBD1 (5 bases). The germline gives CDR1 MGHDK, CDR2 SYGVNS. The CDR3 is 11 residues long. Trimming took 8 bases from V and 4 from J, leaving 9 bases between them. The CDR3 DNA follows: TGTGCCAGCTTAGGGGCTTACGAGCAGTACTTC. This translates into CASLGAYEQYF.

This clonotype was found many times. This chain's CDR3 is CASSGTRPYGYTF. In DNA form, the CDR3 reads TGTGCCAGCAGCGGGACCCGGCCGTATGGCTACACCTTC. The genes are TRBV7-9 and TRBJ1-2, with D possibly being TRBD1 (5 bases). The CDR3 runs to 13 residues. Trimming shortened V by 5 bases and J by 5 bases, and 12 bases separated the two germline ends. Germline assignment: CDR1 SEHNR and CDR2 FQNEAQ (reference sequence).

In its sample, this clonotype was seen many times. This chain links TRBV5-1 with TRBJ1-1; 7 bases fit TRBD1. V shed 0 bases and J 7 bases; nucleotides not matched to a gene: 3. CDR1 and CDR2 from the germline V gene are SGHRS and YFSETQ. The CDR3 sequence is 13 residues long. The CDR3 DNA reads as TGCGCCAGCAGCTTGGGACAGGGTGGTGAAGCTTTCTTT. It encodes CASSLGQGGEAFF.

In this sample, this clonotype turned up many times. The chain carries TRBV5-1 and TRBJ2-2, with 7 nucleotides matching TRBD1. V was pared by 6 bases and J by 4 bases, with 12 bases of the junction left unmatched. CDR3 length: 16 amino acids. Germline-derived CDR1 and CDR2 are SGHRS and YFSETQ. CDR3 DNA: TGCGCCAGCACCCTCCAGGGGGTCGGTATCACCGGGGAGCTGTTTTTT. It yields the protein CASTLQGVGITGELFF.

The chain recombines TRBV2 with TRBJ2-2, with a weak D call TRBD1 (6 bases). The CDR3 is 15 amino acids. Trimming removed 4 bases from V and 2 bases from J, with 11 bases in between. CDR1 and CDR2 from the germline V gene are SNHLY and FYNNEI. CDR3 in amino acids: CASSVDRINTGELFF. The CDR3 DNA reads as TGTGCCAGCAGTGTGGACAGAATCAACACCGGGGAGCTGTTTTTT. The complete variable domain, with remaining parts taken from reference TRBV2 and TRBJ2-2, reads EPEVTQTPSHQVTQMGQEVILRCVPISNHLYFYWYRQILGQKVEFLVSFYNNEISEKSEIFDDQFSVERPDGSNFTLKIRSTKLEDSAMYFCASSVDRINTGELFFGEGSRLTVL.

The genes are TRBV7-6 and TRBJ1-5; D perhaps matches TRBD1 (5 bases). Germline values: CDR1 SGHVS, CDR2 FNYEAQ. The CDR3 consists of 15 residues. V lost 2 bases to trimming and J lost 6 bases, with 14 bases between them. The CDR3 sequence is CASSLYQAQGQPQHF. The CDR3 DNA reads TGTGCCAGCAGCTTATACCAGGCCCAGGGTCAGCCCCAGCATTTT.

This clonotype was seen repeatedly, ten times or more. The rearrangement uses TRBV5-1 and TRBJ2-3; D is possibly TRBD1 or TRBD2 (5 bases each). CDR3 size: 15 residues. V dropped 0 bases and J dropped 3 bases, with 11 bases sitting between them. The germline CDR1 and CDR2 sequences are SGHRS and YFSETQ. The CDR3 region is CASSLGGAPTDTQYF. DNA for the CDR3: TGCGCCAGCAGCTTGGGAGGGGCCCCAACAGATACGCAGTATTTT.

This clonotype was picked up many times. The rearrangement joins TRBV6-6 to TRBJ1-5; D remains ambiguous. V lost 4 bases to trimming and J lost 4 bases, with 14 bases between them. This CDR3 is 15 amino acids long. Looked up from germline, CDR1 is MNHNY and CDR2 is SVGAGI (reference sequence). CDR3 in DNA: TGTGCCAGCAGTTGGGCCCCGCATGGGAATCAGCCCCAGCATTTT. Translating gives CASSWAPHGNQPQHF.

The J gene is TRBJ2-3, the V gene TRBV2; 8 positions match TRBD2. CDR1 is SNHLY, CDR2 FYNNEI, per germline. The CDR3 is 15 residues long. V trimming: 3 bases; J trimming: 2 bases; junction bases outside the gene matches: 4. In DNA, the CDR3 is TGTGCCAGCAGTGAGCCGGGGGGGGACACAGATACGCAGTATTTT. Translating it yields CASSEPGGDTDTQYF.

The rearrangement joins TRBV5-1 to TRBJ2-5; D is perhaps TRBD1 (5 bases). V gave up 4 bases and J gave up 4 bases, with 17 bases separating them. Germline V gene data show CDR1 as SGHRS and CDR2 as YFSETQ. The CDR3 has 15 amino acids. In DNA, the CDR3 is TGCGCCAGCAGCGGGTCAGGGCTATTTCGAGAGACCCAGTACTTC. It codes for CASSGSGLFRETQYF.

This clonotype was counted many times. This chain uses TRBV20-1 with TRBJ2-3, with 10 positions matching TRBD1. CDR3 length: 15 amino acids. Trimming cost V 0 bases and J 6 bases; bases outside gene matches: 6. From germline, CDR1 is DFQATT and CDR2 SNEGSKA (reference sequence). This CDR3 is CSARDRQGAGDTQYF. In DNA, the CDR3 is TGCAGTGCTAGAGATCGACAGGGGGCGGGGGATACGCAGTATTTT.

This clonotype was seen ten or more times. In DNA, the CDR3 is TGTGCCAGCAGTGGGGGAAGTAGTTCAGCCAAAAACATTCAGTACTTC. It translates to CASSGGSSSAKNIQYF. The chain links TRBV27 to TRBJ2-4, with D possibly being TRBD1 or TRBD2 (5 bases each). Germline V gene data show CDR1 as MNHEY and CDR2 as SMNVEV (reference sequence). V dropped 5 bases and J dropped 0 bases, with 14 bases sitting between them. The CDR3 length is 16 residues.

This clonotype was picked up many times. The gene calls are TRBV6-1 and TRBJ2-1; weak D call: TRBD2 (7 bases). Trimming left V 8 bases short and J 2 bases short, with 13 bases between. CDR3 length: 14 residues. CDR1 MNHNS and CDR2 SASEGT come from the germline V gene. For the CDR3, the DNA is TGTGCCAGCGGCGGGGGCCGCACCTACAATGAGCAGTTCTTC. Amino acids: CASGGGRTYNEQFF.

This clonotype turned up a few times. The CDR3 DNA reads TGTGCCAGCAGCCAACTAGCGGGGGGGCTCCAAGAGACCCAGTACTTC. Protein product: CASSQLAGGLQETQYF. J is TRBJ2-5 and V is TRBV3-1; 12 bases line up with TRBD2. Germline lookup yields CDR1 LGHDT and CDR2 YNNKEL (reference sequence). V shed 2 bases and J 1 base; nucleotides not matched to a gene: 2. The CDR3 has 16 residues.

This chain links TRBV12-3 or TRBV12-4 with TRBJ1-2, with 9 positions matching TRBD1. This CDR3 region has 14 residues. The V and J ends lost 6 bases and 7 bases, in that order; junction bases with no gene match: 9. The CDR3 coding sequence is TGTGCCAGCAGGGAACCGGGACAGGGACCTGGCTACACCTTC. It is translated as CASREPGQGPGYTF.